A single sample is the source of the 17 T cell receptor beta chains below, sequenced in a study of T-cell reconstitution after alpha-beta-depleted transplantation in children. The library targeted TCRbeta and was prepared with unique molecular identifiers. Via MiXCR, TCRdb re-called the PCR reads, giving one row per CDR3 protein. The profile shows roughly 570,000 distinct CDR3 sequences, 25% to 30% of them singletons. This specimen consisted of PBMCs, obtained before TCRalphabeta/CD19-depleted stem cell transplant. The receptor source for this set is a boy under two years old with Wiskott-Aldrich syndrome, due to receive a stem cell transplant.

The rearrangement joins TRBV24-1 to TRBJ2-1; 7 bases are shared with TRBD1. CDR3 length: 14 amino acids. The V segment lost 5 bases and the J segment 6 bases; nucleotides outside the gene matches: 6. Germline V CDR1 and CDR2: KGHDR, SFDVKD. CDR3 nucleotide sequence: TGTGCCACCAGTGCCTCTAACAGGGGCAATGAGCAGTTCTTC. Amino acid sequence: CATSASNRGNEQFF.

This chain links TRBV5-1 with TRBJ1-2; 9 bases agree with TRBD1. The germline gives CDR1 SGHRS, CDR2 YFSETQ. CDR3 length: 17 residues. The trim removed 0 bases at V and 4 bases at J, leaving 10 bases unmatched. CDR3 coding DNA: TGCGCCAGCAGCTTGGATGGGTCATTGACAGGGGGCTATGGCTACACCTTC. As protein: CASSLDGSLTGGYGYTF.

This clonotype was found a few times. The chain employs TRBV12-3 or TRBV12-4 and TRBJ2-7; no clear D. The length of the CDR3 is 12 residues. Trimming left V 5 bases short and J 3 bases short, with 8 bases between. The CDR3 coding sequence is TGTGCCAGCAGTCCGGGTAACTACGAGCAGTACTTC. Amino acids: CASSPGNYEQYF.

A remark on this clonotype: In this CDR3 the conserved last residue, phenylalanine or tryptophan, is missing, so a read error is likely. The chain employs TRBV9 and TRBJ2-5; a weak D match, TRBD2 (5 bases). The CDR3 loop spans 14 amino acids. From germline, CDR1 is SGDLS and CDR2 YYNGEE. V lost 0 bases to trimming and J lost 2 bases, with 8 bases between them. CDR3: CASSVGGRQETQYL. CDR3 coding DNA: TGTGCCAGCAGCGTAGGTGGGAGACAAGAGACCCAGTACTTG.

This clonotype was seen a handful of times. This chain connects TRBV5-1 to TRBJ2-3; possible D gene TRBD2, 6 bases. The CDR3 runs 16 residues. The V gene's germline CDR1 is SGHRS and CDR2 YFSETQ. Trimming left V 2 bases short and J 6 bases short, with 19 bases between. CDR3 in amino acids: CASSFNGAWEADTQYF. The CDR3 DNA follows: TGCGCCAGCAGCTTTAACGGGGCCTGGGAGGCGGATACGCAGTATTTT.

The V call is TRBV12-3 or TRBV12-4, the J call TRBJ2-2; 8 nucleotides match TRBD2. The ends lost 5 bases at V and 3 bases at J; junction bases unmatched: 8. The CDR3 loop spans 16 amino acids. The CDR3 DNA is TGTGCCAGCAGTCAAGGACTAGCTTGGGACACCGGGGAGCTGTTTTTT. As protein: CASSQGLAWDTGELFF.

The chain is built from TRBV2 and TRBJ2-3; D is ambiguous. V lost 4 bases and J lost 0, with 20 bases in between. From germline, CDR1 is SNHLY and CDR2 FYNNEI. The CDR3 runs to 18 residues. CDR3 in DNA: TGTGCCAGCAGTGTACCTCCCGTCTGGTCTTCTAGCACAGATACGCAGTATTTT. Translated, it gives CASSVPPVWSSSTDTQYF. The variable domain in full, with the rest retrieved from reference TRBV2 and TRBJ2-3, is EPEVTQTPSHQVTQMGQEVILRCVPISNHLYFYWYRQILGQKVEFLVSFYNNEISEKSEIFDDQFSVERPDGSNFTLKIRSTKLEDSAMYFCASSVPPVWSSSTDTQYFGPGTRLTVL.

In its sample, this clonotype was seen a few times. The chain links TRBV28 to TRBJ2-3; a weak D match, TRBD2 (5 bases). CDR1 is MDHEN, CDR2 SYDVKM, per germline. V lost 3 bases and J lost 0, with 16 bases in between. CDR3 size: 17 residues. Here the CDR3 reads CASSLGVVAYSTDTQYF. In DNA form, the CDR3 reads TGTGCCAGCAGTTTGGGAGTGGTAGCGTACAGCACAGATACGCAGTATTTT.

CDR3 DNA: TGCGCCAGCAGCCAAGGGAGGGCCACTGGAAACACCATATATTTT. Residues: CASSQGRATGNTIYF. This rearrangement joins TRBV4-1 to TRBJ1-3; D is ambiguous. Trimming removed 1 base from V and 2 bases from J, with 9 bases in between. The germline CDR1 and CDR2 sequences are MGHRA and YSYEKL. CDR3 size: 15 residues.

This clonotype came up many times. The rearrangement uses TRBV12-3 or TRBV12-4 and TRBJ2-2; D call uncertain. The CDR3 loop spans 13 amino acids. Trimming removed 5 bases from V and 2 bases from J, with 6 bases in between. The CDR3 protein is CASSDQNTGELFF. The DNA of the CDR3 is TGTGCCAGCAGTGACCAAAACACCGGGGAGCTGTTTTTT.

The chain combines TRBV4-1 with TRBJ1-2; D is undetermined. The germline V gene has CDR1 MGHRA and CDR2 YSYEKL. Deletions cut 0 bases from V and 6 bases from J, with 14 bases between. The CDR3 loop spans 15 amino acids. The CDR3 coding sequence is TGCGCCAGCAGCCAAGATGGGCAGCTTCGGAATGGCTACACCTTC. Residues: CASSQDGQLRNGYTF.

There are a few counts of this clonotype. The CDR3 is CASSFVGSYEKLFF. As DNA, the CDR3 is TGCGCCAGCAGCTTTGTCGGATCCTATGAAAAACTGTTTTTT. The chain couples TRBV5-1 to TRBJ1-4; D ambiguous. This CDR3 comprises 14 residues. Germline-derived CDR1 and CDR2 are SGHRS and YFSETQ. Trimming removed 2 bases at V and 6 bases at J, with 11 bases between.

The chain is built from TRBV5-1 and TRBJ2-7; 8 nucleotides agree with TRBD1. The CDR3 runs to 14 residues. Per germline, CDR1 SGHRS and CDR2 YFSETQ. Losses at the gene ends were 0 bases for V and 5 bases for J; bases not matched to a gene: 4. CDR3 in DNA: TGCGCCAGCAGCTTGGGACAGGGGAATCACGAGCAGTACTTC. This codes for CASSLGQGNHEQYF.

The chain is built from TRBV13 and TRBJ2-5; the D call may be TRBD1 or TRBD2 (5 bases each). With 4 bases removed from V and 5 bases from J, the gap between germline ends came to 14 bases. The length of the CDR3 is 14 residues. Looked up from germline, CDR1 is PRHDT and CDR2 is FYEKMQ (reference sequence). The CDR3 is CASSSLRWGETQYF. The CDR3 DNA sequence: TGTGCCAGCAGCTCCCTCCGGTGGGGGGAGACCCAGTACTTC.

This clonotype showed up just a few times. This chain links TRBV20-1 with TRBJ2-3; TRBD2 aligns across 9 bases. V shed 5 bases and J 0 bases; nucleotides not matched to a gene: 6. CDR3 length equals 15 residues. The germline CDR1 and CDR2 sequences are DFQATT and SNEGSKA (reference sequence). In nucleotides, the CDR3 is TGCAGTGCTGCCCTAGCGGGGTCTAGCACAGATACGCAGTATTTT. It translates to CSAALAGSSTDTQYF.

The CDR3 is CASSQGSRGETQYF. The CDR3 coding sequence is TGCGCCAGCAGCCAAGGATCAAGGGGAGAGACCCAGTACTTC. The V call is TRBV4-1, the J call TRBJ2-5; D is possibly TRBD1 (5 bases). The CDR3 sequence is 14 residues long. CDR1 is MGHRA and CDR2 is YSYEKL in the germline V gene. V was trimmed by 1 base and J by 4 bases, leaving 10 bases between them.

A few counts support this clonotype. The rearrangement joins TRBV6-1 to TRBJ2-7; D is possibly TRBD1 (6 bases). V was shortened by 8 bases and J by 3 bases, with 20 bases between the two germline ends. The length of the CDR3 is 15 residues. Germline V CDR1 and CDR2: MNHNS, SASEGT. This CDR3 is CASGVSGAERYEQYF. CDR3 DNA sequence: TGTGCCAGCGGGGTGTCAGGGGCGGAGCGCTACGAGCAGTACTTC.